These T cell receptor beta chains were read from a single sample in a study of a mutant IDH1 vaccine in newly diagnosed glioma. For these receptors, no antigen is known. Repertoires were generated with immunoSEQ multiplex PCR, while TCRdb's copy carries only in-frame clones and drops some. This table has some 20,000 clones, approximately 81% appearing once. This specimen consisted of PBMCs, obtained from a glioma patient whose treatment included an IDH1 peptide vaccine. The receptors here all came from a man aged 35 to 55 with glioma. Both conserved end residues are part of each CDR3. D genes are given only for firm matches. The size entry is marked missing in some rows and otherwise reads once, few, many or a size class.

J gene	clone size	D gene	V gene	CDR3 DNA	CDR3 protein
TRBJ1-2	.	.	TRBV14	TGTGCCACGGGAGGGGCCTATGGCTACACCTTC	CATGGAYGYTF
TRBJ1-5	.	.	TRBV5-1	TGCGCCAGCAGCTTCTCTCCCGATCAGCCCCAGCATTTT	CASSFSPDQPQHF
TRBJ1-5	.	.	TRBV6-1	TGTGCCAGCAAGTACGGGCAGGGCGGCCAGCCCCAGCATTTT	CASKYGQGGQPQHF
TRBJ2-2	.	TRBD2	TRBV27	TGTGCCAGCAGTTTTTTACCGGGACTAGCGGGAGGGTACACCGGGGAGCTGTTTTTT	CASSFLPGLAGGYTGELFF
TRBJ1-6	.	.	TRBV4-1	TGCGCCAGCAGCCCCGGACAAAATAATTCACCCCTCCACTTT	CASSPGQNNSPLHF
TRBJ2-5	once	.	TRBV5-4	TGTGCCAGCAGCTCTGGCTCCCAAGAGACCCAGTACTTC	CASSSGSQETQYF
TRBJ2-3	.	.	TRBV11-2	TGTGCCAGCAGCTTAGCGTACACAGATACGCAGTATTTT	CASSLAYTDTQYF
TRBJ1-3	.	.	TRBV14	TGTGCCAGCAGCCCCCAGCGGCCGGGGGCCTCTGGAAACACCATATATTTT	CASSPQRPGASGNTIYF
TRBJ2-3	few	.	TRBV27	TGTGCCACCAAACCCAGCCCGAGGGGCACAGATACGCAGTATTTT	CATKPSPRGTDTQYF
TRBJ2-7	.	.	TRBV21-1	TGTGCCAGCAGCAGGAACGGGCGTCTAGCGGTCCTCGAGCAGTACTTC	CASSRNGRLAVLEQYF
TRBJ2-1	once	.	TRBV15	TGTGCCACCAGCAACCAGGCCCGCTCCTACAATGAGCAGTTCTTC	CATSNQARSYNEQFF
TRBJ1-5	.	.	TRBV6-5	TGTGCCAGCAGTTACTCACGAGGGGGTAATCAGCCCCAGCATTTT	CASSYSRGGNQPQHF
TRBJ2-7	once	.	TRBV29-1	TGCAGCGTTGGTTGGGTGTCCTACGAGCAGTACTTC	CSVGWVSYEQYF
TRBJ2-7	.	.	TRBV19	TGTGCCAGTAGTGCGGACACGTTCTACGAGCAGTACTTC	CASSADTFYEQYF
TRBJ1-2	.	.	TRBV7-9	TGTGCCAGCAGCAGACCCGGGACAACTCATGGCTACACCTTC	CASSRPGTTHGYTF
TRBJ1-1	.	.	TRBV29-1	TGCAGCGCCACGAAAATGGTGGGCGCTGAAGCTTTCTTT	CSATKMVGAEAFF
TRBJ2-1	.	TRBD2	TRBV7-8	TGTGCCAGCAGCTTTTTAGGACTAGCGGGAGTACCGGATGAGCAGTTCTTC	CASSFLGLAGVPDEQFF
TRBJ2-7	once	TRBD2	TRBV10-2	TGCGCCACCTCGTCGGGGGGGGCGTACGAGCAGTACTTC	CATSSGGAYEQYF
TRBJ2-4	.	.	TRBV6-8	TGTGCCAGCAGTTACTTTGTTCTAGCCAAAAACATTCAGTACTTC	CASSYFVLAKNIQYF
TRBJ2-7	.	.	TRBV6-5	TGTGCCAGCAGTGGACAGAGTCTGGCCGAGCAGTACTTC	CASSGQSLAEQYF
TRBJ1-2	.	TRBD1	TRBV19	TGTGCCAGTAGACCCCTGGGACAGGATACTAACTATGGCTACACCTTC	CASRPLGQDTNYGYTF
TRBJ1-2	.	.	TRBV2	TGTGCCAGCAGTGATCAGGGTGCCGGCTACACCTTC	CASSDQGAGYTF
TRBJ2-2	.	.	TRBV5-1	TGCGCCAGCTGGTTTGGGACAACGAACACCGGGGAGCTGTTTTTT	CASWFGTTNTGELFF
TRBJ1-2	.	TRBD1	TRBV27	TGTGCCAGCAGGGGGACAGGGGACTATGGCTACACCTTC	CASRGTGDYGYTF
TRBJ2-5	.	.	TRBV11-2	TGTGCCAGCAGCTTTGGATTCGGTCAGGAGACCCAGTACTTC	CASSFGFGQETQYF
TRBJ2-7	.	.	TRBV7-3	TGTGCCAGCAGCTTGGGACGCGGCCCCTACGAGCAGTACTTC	CASSLGRGPYEQYF
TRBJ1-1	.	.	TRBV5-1	TGCGCCAGCAGCTTGGCCAGGCCTGAGGAAGCTTTCTTT	CASSLARPEEAFF
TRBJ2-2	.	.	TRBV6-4	TGTGCCAGCAGTGTCGGGAGTGACACCGGGGAGCTGTTTTTT	CASSVGSDTGELFF
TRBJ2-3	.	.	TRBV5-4	TGTGCCAGCAGCTCCCCTCGGGCCAAGGATACGCAGTATTTT	CASSSPRAKDTQYF
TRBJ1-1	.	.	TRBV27	TGTGCCAGCAGTCCTCCGACCGCTGGCCGGCTTGAAGCTTTCTTT	CASSPPTAGRLEAFF